Listed below are T cell receptor beta chains from one sample, sequenced in a study of T-cell memory formation after mild COVID-19. MiXCR, run by TCRdb on the 5' RACE reads, gives a single entry per CDR3 protein. The sample has a few hundred thousand distinct CDR3 sequences; 27% are singletons. What was sequenced was PBMCs or a T cell subset sorted from them (not recorded which). These receptors were taken from an adult woman who had mild COVID-19 (a few samples of this study predate the infection). Cell type and time point are not known. Both conserved end residues are part of each CDR3. A D gene is named only where the DNA matches it firmly.

CDR3: CASSLWGAGTEAFF; D: NA; J: TRBJ1-1; length: 14; V: TRBV27
CDR3: CASSVEYGQAEQFF; D: NA; J: TRBJ2-1; length: 14; V: TRBV9
CDR3: CASSLGLREVQETQYF; D: TRBD2; J: TRBJ2-5; length: 16; V: TRBV7-9
CDR3: CASTPGQGVLYGYTF; D: TRBD1; J: TRBJ1-2; length: 15; V: TRBV6-6
CDR3: CASSFVGTSDFEQYF; D: TRBD2; J: TRBJ2-7; length: 15; V: TRBV5-1
CDR3: CASSLDSGADTQYF; D: NA; J: TRBJ2-3; length: 14; V: TRBV7-2
CDR3: CASTLPAMGETQYF; D: NA; J: TRBJ2-5; length: 14; V: TRBV28
CDR3: CASSQTSGGAGEQFF; D: TRBD2; J: TRBJ2-1; length: 15; V: TRBV6-2/TRBV6-3
CDR3: CASSRLATFQETQYF; D: TRBD2; J: TRBJ2-5; length: 15; V: TRBV18
CDR3: CATDPGHSNQPQHF; D: NA; J: TRBJ1-5; length: 14; V: TRBV6-2/TRBV6-3
CDR3: CSARDREAPEQYF; D: NA; J: TRBJ2-7; length: 13; V: TRBV20-1
CDR3: CASTLGLTGELFF; D: NA; J: TRBJ2-2; length: 13; V: TRBV12-3/TRBV12-4
CDR3: CASSIYQSYEQYF; D: NA; J: TRBJ2-7; length: 13; V: TRBV7-2
CDR3: CASSQAPGQGGLAFF; D: TRBD1; J: TRBJ1-1; length: 15; V: TRBV3-1
CDR3: CASSLDGQATNEKLFF; D: NA; J: TRBJ1-4; length: 16; V: TRBV11-3
CDR3: CASSLMGTGSYEQYF; D: TRBD1; J: TRBJ2-7; length: 15; V: TRBV7-6
CDR3: CASSQLTGAAVYEQYF; D: NA; J: TRBJ2-7; length: 16; V: TRBV4-3
CDR3: CAISSGTSGISWGTQYF; D: TRBD2; J: TRBJ2-5; length: 17; V: TRBV10-3
CDR3: CASSRRLEKRHEQYF; D: NA; J: TRBJ2-7; length: 15; V: TRBV7-6
CDR3: CASSPRGDVDTEAFF; D: NA; J: TRBJ1-1; length: 15; V: TRBV25-1
CDR3: CSVVGGGREQYF; D: TRBD2; J: TRBJ2-7; length: 12; V: TRBV29-1
CDR3: CAISERGGGTEAFF; D: NA; J: TRBJ1-1; length: 14; V: TRBV10-3
CDR3: CASSLRRGPGNEQFF; D: NA; J: TRBJ2-1; length: 15; V: TRBV7-6
CDR3: CASGDRQNYEQYF; D: NA; J: TRBJ2-7; length: 13; V: TRBV7-2
CDR3: CASRAADRGAQETQYF; D: TRBD1; J: TRBJ2-5; length: 16; V: TRBV27
CDR3: CASSFYSDTQYF; D: NA; J: TRBJ2-3; length: 12; V: TRBV7-2
CDR3: CASSSPGSPNYEQYF; D: NA; J: TRBJ2-7; length: 15; V: TRBV7-9
CDR3: CASTPLQGGNEQFF; D: TRBD1; J: TRBJ2-1; length: 14; V: TRBV19
CDR3: CASSLRRSGGELFF; D: NA; J: TRBJ2-2; length: 14; V: TRBV7-7
CDR3: CASSIRTSGLEQYF; D: TRBD2; J: TRBJ2-7; length: 14; V: TRBV7-8
CDR3: CSVESPIYNEQFF; D: NA; J: TRBJ2-1; length: 13; V: TRBV29-1
CDR3: CSVWGNEQFF; D: NA; J: TRBJ2-1; length: 10; V: TRBV20-1
CDR3: CASSLDRYREAFF; D: NA; J: TRBJ1-1; length: 13; V: TRBV5-1
CDR3: CATRAAGSAENTIYF; D: NA; J: TRBJ1-3; length: 15; V: TRBV15
CDR3: CASSPFGAVLTDTQYF; D: NA; J: TRBJ2-3; length: 16; V: TRBV11-2
CDR3: CAIRVGTDTGELFF; D: TRBD1; J: TRBJ2-2; length: 14; V: TRBV10-3